The 22 T cell receptor beta chains below all came from one sample that was sequenced in a study of T cells expressing NK-cell markers. For each CDR3 protein, TCRdb gives one entry from its re-call of the 5' RACE reads, without DNA. Across 350,000 to 500,000 distinct CDR3 sequences, the top ten clones capture approximately 7% of the sample. Input material: blood T cells: a sorted CD56 or NKG2C T cell subset, CD4+ or CD8+ T cells, or bulk PBMC T cells (not recorded which). The source of these receptors is a woman between 18 and 70 years old in good health.

V usage is TRBV12-3 or TRBV12-4 and J usage is TRBJ1-4; there is no DNA to check the TCRdb D call of TRBD1. CDR3 size: 15 residues. The CDR3 sequence is CASSPWGGSDEKLFF.

The chain couples TRBV7-6 to TRBJ2-1; TCRdb outputs TRBD2, but without DNA this stays unchecked. The CDR3 extends over 15 amino acids. Germline-derived CDR1 and CDR2 are SGHVS and FNYEAQ. The CDR3 spells CASSLGEGTYNEQFF.

The chain employs TRBV12-3 or TRBV12-4 and TRBJ2-5; the TCRdb D gene call, TRBD1, has no DNA to confirm it. This CDR3 region has 15 residues. Here the CDR3 reads CASIEDRAHQETQYF.

The chain links TRBV24-1 to TRBJ2-2. Germline V gene sequence: CDR1 KGHDR, CDR2 SFDVKD. This CDR3 spans 14 amino acids. CDR3 sequence reads: CATSDKQYRRELFF.

This chain links TRBV27 with TRBJ2-1; TCRdb designates TRBD1, a call that cannot be tested without DNA. This CDR3 comprises 13 residues. Looked up from germline, CDR1 is MNHEY and CDR2 is SMNVEV (reference sequence). The CDR3 here is CASSLRGSGEQFF.

The J gene is TRBJ2-4, the V gene TRBV15; the D call of TRBD1 rests on TCRdb alone, since no DNA is present to check it. The germline V gene has CDR1 LNHNV and CDR2 YYDKDF (reference sequence). CDR3 length equals 16 residues. CDR3 sequence reads: CATSRDWTGIENIQYF.

The chain has TRBV20-1 and TRBJ1-1; TCRdb indicates TRBD1, and absent DNA this call remains unverified. Germline loops: CDR1 DFQATT, CDR2 SNEGSKA (reference sequence). This CDR3 spans 14 amino acids. The CDR3 loop is CSARDRSGGTEAFF.

The genes are TRBV12-3 or TRBV12-4 and TRBJ1-6; TCRdb's D gene call, TRBD1, goes unchecked for lack of DNA. The CDR3 is 14 amino acids. CDR3 residues: CASRTGPGVSPLHF.

V is TRBV30 and J is TRBJ2-3; checking the TCRdb D call of TRBD1 is not possible without DNA. The CDR3 is made up of 14 amino acids. Germline V gene data show CDR1 as GTSNPN and CDR2 as SVGIG (reference sequence). CDR3 residues: CAWSVGVRTDTQYF.

This chain uses TRBV19 with TRBJ2-1; TCRdb outputs TRBD1, but without DNA this stays unchecked. Germline CDR1 reads LNHDA; CDR2 reads SQIVND (reference sequence). The CDR3 consists of 15 residues. The CDR3: CASSIAQRSYNEQFF.

This sequence joins TRBV11-2 and TRBJ2-5; without DNA, the TCRdb call of TRBD1 cannot be checked. Per germline, CDR1 SGHAT and CDR2 FQNNGV. The CDR3 is 16 amino acids. CDR3 amino acids: CASSLDPGRWGETQYF.

This chain connects TRBV5-1 to TRBJ2-4; the TCRdb call, TRBD1, lacks DNA for checking. CDR3 length: 16 amino acids. Germline V gene data show CDR1 as SGHRS and CDR2 as YFSETQ. The CDR3 loop is CASSLVGGQAKNIQYF.

The chain employs TRBV7-2 and TRBJ1-1. This CDR3 is 14 amino acids long. Germline V gene sequence: CDR1 SGHTA, CDR2 FQGNSA. CDR3 sequence: CASSLGARQLEAFF.

The chain has TRBV3-1 and TRBJ2-1. Per the germline V gene, CDR1 is LGHDT and CDR2 is YNNKEL (reference sequence). This CDR3 has 12 residues. CDR3 protein: CASSYADNEQFF.

The chain uses TRBV18 and TRBJ2-1; TCRdb outputs TRBD2, but without DNA this stays unchecked. The CDR3 has 12 residues. CDR1 and CDR2 from the germline V gene are KGHSH and LQKENI. The CDR3 here is CASSDDRASQFF. The full variable domain, in which reference TRBV18 and TRBJ2-1 provide the parts outside the CDR3, is NAGVMQNPRHLVRRRGQEARLRCSPMKGHSHVYWYRQLPEEGLKFMVYLQKENIIDESGMPKERFSAEFPKEGPSILRIQQVVRGDSAAYFCASSDDRASQFFGPGTRLTVL.

The chain joins TRBV7-7 to TRBJ1-1; no DNA is available, so the TRBD1 call from TCRdb remains unchecked. The CDR3 is made up of 14 amino acids. CDR1 SSHAT and CDR2 FNYEAQ come from the germline V gene (reference sequence). CDR3 sequence reads: CASSRLRTNTEAFF.

The chain employs TRBV27 and TRBJ2-1; the D call of TRBD2 rests on TCRdb alone, since no DNA is present to check it. This CDR3 region has 20 residues. CDR1 MNHEY and CDR2 SMNVEV come from the germline V gene (reference sequence). CDR3 loop: CASSFPLGTSGGLSYNEQFF.

The chain recombines TRBV28 with TRBJ2-1; as DNA is missing, the TRBD2 call by TCRdb cannot be tested. The germline gives CDR1 MDHEN, CDR2 SYDVKM. CDR3 length: 15 amino acids. The CDR3 sequence is CASSPMGRDGYEQFF. The full variable domain, in which reference TRBV28 and TRBJ2-1 provide the parts outside the CDR3, is DVKVTQSSRYLVKRTGEKVFLECVQDMDHENMFWYRQDPGLGLRLIYFSYDVKMKEKGDIPEGYSVSREKKERFSLILESASTNQTSMYLCASSPMGRDGYEQFFGPGTRLTVL.

CDR3: CASSPTGNGEKLFF. This chain joins TRBV12-3 or TRBV12-4 and TRBJ1-4; TCRdb gives TRBD1 as the D gene, but with no DNA this cannot be confirmed. This CDR3 comprises 14 residues.

This chain uses TRBV11-3 with TRBJ2-1; TCRdb picks TRBD2, but there is no DNA to check that call. CDR1 is SGHNT, CDR2 YENEEA, per germline. This CDR3 is built from 12 residues. The CDR3 sequence is CASRKLVNEQFF.

The rearrangement uses TRBV20-1 and TRBJ2-1; absent DNA, TCRdb's TRBD1 call cannot be checked. CDR3 length equals 13 residues. Germline V gene lookup returns CDR1 DFQATT and CDR2 SNEGSKA (reference sequence). The CDR3 loop is CSAKTRVNNEQFF.

Here the CDR3 reads CASSLVRLVRPDNEQFF. The rearrangement links TRBV7-8 to TRBJ2-1. Germline CDR1 SGHVS, CDR2 FQNEAQ. The CDR3 has 17 amino acids.